This T cell receptor beta chain was captured by sequencing in a study of blood T cell repertoires in COVID-19. Study context: T cells, B-cell-depleted T cells, or PBMCs supplied cDNA or gDNA.

V lost 3 bases, J lost 6 bases, and 7 bases stayed unmatched. This CDR3 comprises 15 residues. Germline CDR1 and CDR2: KGHSH and LQKENI. Produced via immunoSEQ multiplex PCR; TCRdb's table is partial and in-frame only. The table lists about 200,000 clones, approximately 80% of them singletons, with roughly a tenth in the top ten. The source is a woman older than 75 with acute or convalescent COVID-19. The chain has TRBV18 and TRBJ1-2; 10 nucleotides agree with TRBD1. The sequencing input was peripheral blood. The CDR3 bases are TGTGCCAGCTCACCGACAGGGGGCAGTCGGGATGGCTACACCTTC. Its protein product is CASSPTGGSRDGYTF.